This T cell receptor (beta chain) appears in the sequencing data of a study of blood T cell repertoires in COVID-19. Assignments of participants to cohorts depended upon their own reported clinical history. Each recovered donor of Cohort 3 presented with two negative PCRs, clearance, or symptom resolution. The CDR3 extends over 15 amino acids. With 4 bases clipped from V and 2 bases from J, the junction kept 3 bases outside the gene matches. Germline CDR1 reads SGHRS; CDR2 reads YFSETQ. In the original workflow: Reference gene primers were amplified, and this amplification served to estimate nucleated cell counts. TCRdb's copy holds only in-frame clones and misses some; the assay was immunoSEQ multiplex PCR. D and trimming come from the DNA, and the V and J calls and clone size come from that table. Of about 150,000 clones listed, around four fifths are singletons.

The sample consisted of PBMCs or T cells enriched from blood (not recorded which). The V gene is TRBV5-1, the J gene TRBJ2-7, with TRBD2 matching over 13 bases. The TCR was taken from a woman in her thirties or forties who had recovered from COVID-19. Here the CDR3 reads CASSAGLAGPYEQYF. For the CDR3, the DNA is TGCGCCAGCAGCGCGGGACTAGCGGGACCCTACGAGCAGTACTTC.